A selection of T cell receptor beta chains follows, all from one sample in a study of preoperative IRX-2 immunotherapy in early breast cancer. Libraries were prepared by immunoSEQ multiplex PCR; TCRdb keeps only in-frame clonotypes and omits some of them. The sample carries 35,000 to 55,000 clones, about 95% recorded once. Sequenced here: tumor tissue, sampled after IRX-2 immunotherapy. The receptors come from a human donor with breast cancer. Both conserved end residues are part of each CDR3. The D gene is left open where the match is weak.

v_gene: TRBV11-3
d_gene: NA
j_gene: TRBJ2-1
CDR3aa: CASSPRLNSGVGEQFF
CDR3nt: TGTGCCAGCAGCCCGCGGTTGAATTCTGGGGTGGGTGAGCAGTTCTTC

v_gene: TRBV30
d_gene: NA
j_gene: TRBJ2-3
CDR3aa: CAWGYGDTQYF
CDR3nt: TGTGCCTGGGGATACGGAGATACGCAGTATTTT

v_gene: TRBV29-1
d_gene: TRBD1
j_gene: TRBJ1-2
CDR3aa: CSVVSTGGYTF
CDR3nt: TGCAGCGTTGTCTCGACAGGGGGCTACACCTTC

v_gene: TRBV7-2
d_gene: TRBD2
j_gene: TRBJ2-2
CDR3aa: CASRSGGVNTGELFF
CDR3nt: TGTGCCAGCAGGAGCGGGGGGGTGAACACCGGGGAGCTGTTTTTT

v_gene: TRBV7-9
d_gene: NA
j_gene: TRBJ2-1
CDR3aa: CASSFRRGNEQFF
CDR3nt: TGTGCCAGCAGCTTCCGCAGGGGCAATGAGCAGTTCTTC

v_gene: TRBV7-8
d_gene: NA
j_gene: TRBJ2-1
CDR3aa: CASSLVDAPGGDEQFF
CDR3nt: TGTGCCAGCAGCTTAGTGGACGCACCTGGCGGCGATGAGCAGTTCTTC

v_gene: TRBV29-1
d_gene: TRBD1
j_gene: TRBJ1-5
CDR3aa: CSVRQGSDQPQHF
CDR3nt: TGCAGCGTTCGACAGGGTTCGGATCAGCCCCAGCATTTT

v_gene: TRBV7-3
d_gene: TRBD2
j_gene: TRBJ2-1
CDR3aa: CASSPRGTSGVGEQFF
CDR3nt: TGTGCCAGCAGCCCGCGGGGGACTAGCGGGGTAGGGGAGCAGTTCTTC

v_gene: TRBV4-2
d_gene: TRBD1
j_gene: TRBJ1-1
CDR3aa: CASSHRTPGQANTEAFF
CDR3nt: TGTGCCAGCAGCCACCGCACGCCCGGACAGGCGAACACTGAAGCTTTCTTT

v_gene: TRBV15
d_gene: NA
j_gene: TRBJ1-1
CDR3aa: CATSRGRQLNTEAFF
CDR3nt: TGTGCCACCAGCAGAGGTAGGCAACTAAACACTGAAGCTTTCTTT

v_gene: TRBV11-1
d_gene: TRBD1
j_gene: TRBJ2-5
CDR3aa: CASSSHRGETQYF
CDR3nt: TGTGCCAGCAGCTCCCACAGGGGAGAGACCCAGTACTTC

v_gene: TRBV5-5
d_gene: TRBD1
j_gene: TRBJ2-1
CDR3aa: CASSLRGTGGYEQFF
CDR3nt: TGTGCCAGCAGCTTGCGTGGGACAGGGGGCTATGAGCAGTTCTTC

v_gene: TRBV6-1
d_gene: NA
j_gene: TRBJ1-3
CDR3aa: CAGSGTHSGNTIYF
CDR3nt: TGTGCCGGTTCCGGGACACACTCTGGAAACACCATATATTTT

v_gene: TRBV4-3
d_gene: TRBD2
j_gene: TRBJ2-2
CDR3aa: CASSQVSGRNTGELFF
CDR3nt: TGCGCCAGCAGCCAAGTTAGCGGGAGGAACACCGGGGAGCTGTTTTTT

v_gene: TRBV6-5
d_gene: NA
j_gene: TRBJ1-6
CDR3aa: CASTSSGNSPLHF
CDR3nt: TGTGCCAGCACGTCTTCTGGGAATTCACCCCTCCACTTT

v_gene: TRBV21-1
d_gene: NA
j_gene: TRBJ2-6
CDR3aa: CASSEEGTESSSGANVLTF
CDR3nt: TGTGCCAGCAGCGAAGAAGGGACAGAGTCCTCCTCTGGGGCCAACGTCCTGACTTTC

v_gene: TRBV5-1
d_gene: NA
j_gene: TRBJ1-4
CDR3aa: CASSLVATNEKLFF
CDR3nt: TGCGCCAGCAGCTTGGTTGCAACTAATGAAAAACTGTTTTTT